Described below is a single T cell receptor (beta chain) sequence and its context. These data are taken from a study of shared clonotypes between healthy human individuals. The germline V and J ends were trimmed by 0 bases and 9 bases, with 15 bases remaining between them. The CDR3 is 14 amino acids. Germline CDR1 reads GTSNPN; CDR2 reads SVGIG (reference sequence). This table comes from immunoSEQ multiplex PCR, and its TCRdb copy is limited to in-frame clones, with some not included. This table has about 2.3 million clones, 85% to 95% appearing once. The chain combines TRBV30 with TRBJ1-5; D uncertain. The sequencing sample was made of naive CD4+ T cells from PBMCs. Subset defined: CD45RA+ positively selected. This TCR came from a man aged 18 to 30 in good health. Some clones in this sample may be carry-over from other donors' samples. The CDR3 sequence is CAWSVGSPPSPQHF. CDR3 nucleotides: TGTGCCTGGAGTGTAGGATCCCCCCCCTCGCCCCAGCATTTT. The full variable domain, completed using reference TRBV30 and TRBJ1-5, is SQTIHQWPATLVQPVGSPLSLECTVEGTSNPNLYWYRQAAGRGLQLLFYSVGIGQISSEVPQNLSASRPQDRQFILSSKKLLLSDSGFYLCAWSVGSPPSPQHFGDGTRLSIL.